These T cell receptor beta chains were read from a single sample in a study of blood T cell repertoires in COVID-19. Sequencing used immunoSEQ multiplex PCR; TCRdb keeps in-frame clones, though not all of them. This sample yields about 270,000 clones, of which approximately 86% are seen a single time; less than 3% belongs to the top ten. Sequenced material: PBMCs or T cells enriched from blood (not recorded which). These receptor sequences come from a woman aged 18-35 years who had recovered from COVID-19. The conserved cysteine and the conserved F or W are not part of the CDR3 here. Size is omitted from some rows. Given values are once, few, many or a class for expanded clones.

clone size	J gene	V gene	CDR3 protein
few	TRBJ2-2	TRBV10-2	ASKEWGGVTGELF
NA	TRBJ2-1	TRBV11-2	ASSLGAGSYNEQF
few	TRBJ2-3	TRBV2	ATSVKGTQY
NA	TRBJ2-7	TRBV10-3	ASGTPAGHSYEQY
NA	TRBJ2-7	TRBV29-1	SVSGSSSYEQY
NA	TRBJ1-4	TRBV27	ASSPGTGPSYEKLF
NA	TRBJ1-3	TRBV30	ACGRDSGNTIY
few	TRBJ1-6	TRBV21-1	ASSRGQQISYNSPLH
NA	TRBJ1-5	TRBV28	ASRPRSQPQH
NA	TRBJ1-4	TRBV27	ASSLRGSWTGEKLF
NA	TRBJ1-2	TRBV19	ASTADRDRYGYT
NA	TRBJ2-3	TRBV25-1	ASQTSGRGTDTQY
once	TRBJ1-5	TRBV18	ASSNSEGNQPQH
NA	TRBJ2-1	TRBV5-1	ASIPTSGYNEQF
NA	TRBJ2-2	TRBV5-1	ASSLTTSGNGELF
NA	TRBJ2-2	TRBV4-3	ASSQGQGLTGELF
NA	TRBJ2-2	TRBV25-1	ASSDRATGELF
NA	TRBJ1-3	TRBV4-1	ASRRTGQKDTIY
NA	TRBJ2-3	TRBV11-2	ASSATGGGAFTDTQY
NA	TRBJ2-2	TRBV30	AWSVHRPLASNTGELF
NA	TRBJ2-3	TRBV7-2	ASSSSVGQVGPNTQY
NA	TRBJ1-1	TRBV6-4	ASSDSPGTEAF
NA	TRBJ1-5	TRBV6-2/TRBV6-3	ASSQDRGIVQPQH
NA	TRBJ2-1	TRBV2	ASSVGGGDYNEQF
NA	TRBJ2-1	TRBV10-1	ASRRTQTSGRDNEQF
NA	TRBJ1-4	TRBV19	ASSMSQGGLEKLF
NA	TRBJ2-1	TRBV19	ASSVLGVASSYNEQF
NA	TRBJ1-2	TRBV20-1	SARGEYGYT
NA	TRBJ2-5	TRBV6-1	ASSDRGGVTQY
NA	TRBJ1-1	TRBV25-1	ASSDQTGANTEAF
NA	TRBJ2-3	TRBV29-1	SVDWGGGRDTQY
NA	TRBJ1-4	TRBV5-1	ASSLASQLGGEKLF
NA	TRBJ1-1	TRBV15	ATSRGGQGNTEAF
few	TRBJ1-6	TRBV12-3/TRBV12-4	ASSFGNSPLH
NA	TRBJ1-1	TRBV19	ASSPPSPEAF
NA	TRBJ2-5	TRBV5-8	ASSRSGRGQETQY
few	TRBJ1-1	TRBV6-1	ASSERQGYTEAF
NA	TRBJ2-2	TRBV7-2	ASSLGQAGLRELF
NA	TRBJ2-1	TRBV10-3	ATTTSGGSYNEQF
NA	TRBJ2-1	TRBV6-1	ASSEMAGGYNEQF
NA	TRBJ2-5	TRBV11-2	ASRTNGETQY
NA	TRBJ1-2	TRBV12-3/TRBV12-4	ASSLFGRSGYT
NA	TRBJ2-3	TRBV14	ASSQLVSGSTDTQY
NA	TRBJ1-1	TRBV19	ASSMAGMNTEAF
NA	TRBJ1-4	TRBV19	ASGLPEGARNEKLF
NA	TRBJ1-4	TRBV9	ASSVGASTNEKLF
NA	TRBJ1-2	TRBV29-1	SVHRQSNYGYT
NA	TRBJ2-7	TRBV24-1	ATSTEAGEQY
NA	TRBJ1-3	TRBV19	ASSTQMRKGNTIY